This TCR beta chain was observed in a study of blood T cell repertoires in COVID-19. Study in general: Sites in the United States, Italy and Spain provided acute and convalescent COVID-19 samples.

Study processing details: Cell counts per sample came from amplifying reference gene primers. The table came from immunoSEQ multiplex PCR; TCRdb's copy has only in-frame clones and leaves some out. V and J calls and clone size follow that table, whereas D and trimming were derived from the DNA. The sample holds 350,000 to 450,000 clones, about 85% seen once. Unmatched junction bases numbered 7, after V lost 5 bases and J lost 4 bases. From germline, CDR1 is SGHAT and CDR2 FQDESV (reference sequence). The CDR3 length is 14 residues. The clonotype originates from a woman younger than 35 with acute or convalescent COVID-19. V and J are TRBV11-1 and TRBJ1-2; 7 bases are a match to TRBD1. Sequencing was done on a sample of peripheral blood. The chain's CDR3 is CASSPTTGSYGYTF. The CDR3 region has the DNA TGTGCCAGCAGCCCGACGACAGGGTCCTATGGCTACACCTTC. The variable domain in full, completed from reference TRBV11-1 and TRBJ1-2, reads EAEVAQSPRYKITEKSQAVAFWCDPISGHATLYWYRQILGQGPELLVQFQDESVVDDSQLPKDRFSAERLKGVDSTLKIQPAELGDSAMYLCASSPTTGSYGYTFGSGTRLTVV.